This T cell receptor beta chain appears in the sequencing data of a study of T cells in Graves' hyperthyroidism and ophthalmopathy. Regions amplified from RNA transcripts were the TCR beta CDR3 regions. HTBI primers were employed in a first-round RT-PCR of the TCR CDR3. A single record per CDR3 protein comes from TCRdb applying MiXCR to the multiplex PCR reads. The data show hundreds of thousands of distinct CDR3 sequences, roughly 19% seen once. This clonotype was counted ten times or more. The CDR3 is 10 residues long. Losses at the gene ends were 10 bases for V and 12 bases for J; bases not matched to a gene: 7. Germline CDR1 is MDHEN and CDR2 is SYDVKM.

This TCR came from a woman aged 18-35 years with Graves' hyperthyroidism. The sample taken for sequencing was blood. The rearrangement links TRBV28 to TRBJ1-1, with TRBD1 identical over 8 bases. The CDR3 nucleotides read TGTGCCACCCGACAGGGGTTAACTTTCTTT. It translates to CATRQGLTFF.